Here is one T cell receptor beta chain with its context. Antigen: not known. Each patient's relapse followed autologous stem cell transplantation, and brentuximab vedotin exposure varied. Trimming left V 5 bases short and J 0 bases short, with 7 bases between. This CDR3 has 13 residues. The germline CDR1 and CDR2 sequences are LGHNT and FRNRAP. These data come from a study of PD-1 blockade in classical Hodgkin lymphoma. Study in general: Nivolumab was administered to patients intravenously at 3 mg/kg every 2 weeks.

This table comes from immunoSEQ multiplex PCR, and its TCRdb copy is limited to in-frame clones, with some not included. Here the sample spans approximately 37,000 clones, roughly 73% being singletons. Study-wide results and limits: Newly diagnosed patients had baseline TCR diversity that was reportedly lower than that of healthy donors. Complete responders started with a diversity level that resembled newly diagnosed patients at baseline. What caused the repertoire differences, perhaps disease activity or prior therapy, remains undefined.

The sample here was peripheral blood mononuclear cells (PBMCs), taken at baseline. The chain uses TRBV12-5 and TRBJ2-5; tentative D call: TRBD2 (5 bases). The origin of this receptor is a human donor with classical Hodgkin lymphoma. CDR3 nucleotide sequence: TGTGCTAGTGGTGCGGACTACCAAGAGACCCAGTACTTC. The encoded protein is CASGADYQETQYF.